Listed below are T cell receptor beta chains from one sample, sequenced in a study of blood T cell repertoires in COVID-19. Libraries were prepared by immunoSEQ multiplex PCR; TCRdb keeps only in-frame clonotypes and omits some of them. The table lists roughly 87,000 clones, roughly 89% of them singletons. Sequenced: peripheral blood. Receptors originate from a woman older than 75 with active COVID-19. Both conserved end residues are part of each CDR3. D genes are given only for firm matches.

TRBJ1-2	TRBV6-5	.	TGTGCCAGCAGTTACCCCGGGGGAGGCTACGATGGCTACACCTTC	CASSYPGGGYDGYTF
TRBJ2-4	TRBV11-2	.	TGTGCCAGCAGCTCCCAAGAACTGGCGTCAGGAAACATTCAGTACTTC	CASSSQELASGNIQYF
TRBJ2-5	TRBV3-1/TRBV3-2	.	TGTGCCAGCAGCCAAGATTGGGGGCAGCGCCAAGAGACCCAGTACTTC	CASSQDWGQRQETQYF
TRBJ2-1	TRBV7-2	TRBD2	TGTGCCAGCATCACCACTAGCGAGAGTGAACAGTTCTTC	CASITTSESEQFF
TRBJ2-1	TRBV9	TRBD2	TGTGCCAGTACTAGCGGGAGTCACCATGAGCAGTTCTTC	CASTSGSHHEQFF
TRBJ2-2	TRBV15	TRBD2	TGTGCCACCAGCACCGGACTAGCGGGAGCCGGGGAGCTGTTTTTT	CATSTGLAGAGELFF
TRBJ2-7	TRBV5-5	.	TGTGCCAGCAGCTTGGGATGGCAGGGCCCACAGTACTTC	CASSLGWQGPQYF
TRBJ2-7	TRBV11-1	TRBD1	TGTGCCAGCAGCCCCTGGGACAGATCCAACGAGCAGTACTTC	CASSPWDRSNEQYF
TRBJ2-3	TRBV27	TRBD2	TGTGCCAGCAGCGGGGGGGCTAGCACAGATACGCAGTATTTT	CASSGGASTDTQYF
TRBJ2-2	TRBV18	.	TGTGCCAGCTCACCACGCAGGGAAAGCACCGGGGAGCTGTTTTTT	CASSPRRESTGELFF
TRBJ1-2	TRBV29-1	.	TGCAGCGTTGGCCAGGGGTCGAGGGATGGCTACACCTTC	CSVGQGSRDGYTF
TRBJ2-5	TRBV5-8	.	TGTGCCAGCAGCTTGGGGCTAGCAGGCGAGACCCAGTACTTC	CASSLGLAGETQYF